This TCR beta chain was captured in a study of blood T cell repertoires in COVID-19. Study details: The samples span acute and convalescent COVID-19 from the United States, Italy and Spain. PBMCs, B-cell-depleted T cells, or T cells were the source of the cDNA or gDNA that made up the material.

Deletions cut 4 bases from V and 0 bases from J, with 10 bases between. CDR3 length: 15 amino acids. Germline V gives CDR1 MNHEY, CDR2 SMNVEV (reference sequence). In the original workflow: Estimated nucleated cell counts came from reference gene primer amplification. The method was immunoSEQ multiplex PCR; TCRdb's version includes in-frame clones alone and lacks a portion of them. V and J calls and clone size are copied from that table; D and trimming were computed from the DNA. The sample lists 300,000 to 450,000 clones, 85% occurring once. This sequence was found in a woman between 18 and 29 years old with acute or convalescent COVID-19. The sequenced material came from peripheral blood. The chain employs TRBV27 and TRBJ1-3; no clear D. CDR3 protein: CASSSGPGSGNTIYF. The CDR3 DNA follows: TGTGCCAGCAGTTCTGGTCCCGGCTCTGGAAACACCATATATTTT.